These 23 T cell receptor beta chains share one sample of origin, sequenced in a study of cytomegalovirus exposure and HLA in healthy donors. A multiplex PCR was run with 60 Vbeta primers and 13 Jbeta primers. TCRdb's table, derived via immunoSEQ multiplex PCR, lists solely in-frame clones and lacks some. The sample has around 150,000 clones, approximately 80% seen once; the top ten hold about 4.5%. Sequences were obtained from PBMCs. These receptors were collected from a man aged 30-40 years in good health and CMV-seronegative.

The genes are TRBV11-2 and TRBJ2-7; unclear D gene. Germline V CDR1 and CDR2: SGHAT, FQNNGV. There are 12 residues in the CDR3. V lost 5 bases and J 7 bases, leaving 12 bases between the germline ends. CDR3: CASSRGLTEQYF. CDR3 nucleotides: TGTGCCAGCAGCCGTGGGCTTACGGAGCAGTACTTC.

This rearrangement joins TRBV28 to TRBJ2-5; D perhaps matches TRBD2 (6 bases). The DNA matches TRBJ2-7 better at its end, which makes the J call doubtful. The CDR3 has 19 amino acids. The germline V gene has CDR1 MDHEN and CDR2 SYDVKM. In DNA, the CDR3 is TGTGCCAGCAGGGTACACTCGGGGGTTTGGGGTACCGAGGACTACGAGCAGTACTTC. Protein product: CASRVHSGVWGTEDYEQYF.

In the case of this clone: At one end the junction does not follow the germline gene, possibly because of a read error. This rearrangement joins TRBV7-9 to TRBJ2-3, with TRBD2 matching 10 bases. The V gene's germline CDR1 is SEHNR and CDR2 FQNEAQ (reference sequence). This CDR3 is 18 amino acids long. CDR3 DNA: TGTTCCAGCAGCCAAGGGACTAGCGCAGGGAGGGTACAGCGCGGGCAGTATTTT. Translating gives CSSSQGTSAGRVQRGQYF.

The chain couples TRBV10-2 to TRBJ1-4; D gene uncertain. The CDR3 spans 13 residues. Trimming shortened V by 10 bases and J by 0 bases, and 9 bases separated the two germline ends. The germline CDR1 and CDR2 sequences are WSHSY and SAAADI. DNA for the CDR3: TGCGCCACCCGGGAAGCAACTAATGAAAAACTGTTTTTT. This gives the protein CATREATNEKLFF.

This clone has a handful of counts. CDR3 coding DNA: TGTGCCAGCAGCGAATCGGGACATTCTTCAGATACGCAGTATTTT. It encodes CASSESGHSSDTQYF. The chain employs TRBV9 and TRBJ2-3; perhaps TRBD1 as D (6 bases). The germline V gene encodes CDR1 SGDLS and CDR2 YYNGEE. The germline V and J ends were trimmed by 3 bases and 4 bases, with 15 bases remaining between them. The CDR3 extends over 15 amino acids. Together with reference TRBV9 and TRBJ2-3, the CDR3 gives the full variable domain: DSGVTQTPKHLITATGQRVTLRCSPRSGDLSVYWYQQSLDQGLQFLIQYYNGEERAKGNILERFSAQQFPDLHSELNLSSLELGDSALYFCASSESGHSSDTQYFGPGTRLTVL.

This chain's CDR3 is CASSASDYPYEQYF. CDR3 bases: TGTGCCAGCAGCGCAAGTGACTACCCCTACGAGCAGTACTTC. The chain combines TRBV9 with TRBJ2-7; possible D gene TRBD2, 5 bases. Germline CDR1 and CDR2: SGDLS and YYNGEE. CDR3 length: 14 amino acids. V was clipped by 3 bases and J by 2 bases, with 12 bases between them. The whole variable domain, remainder taken from reference TRBV9 and TRBJ2-7, is DSGVTQTPKHLITATGQRVTLRCSPRSGDLSVYWYQQSLDQGLQFLIQYYNGEERAKGNILERFSAQQFPDLHSELNLSSLELGDSALYFCASSASDYPYEQYFGPGTRLTVT.

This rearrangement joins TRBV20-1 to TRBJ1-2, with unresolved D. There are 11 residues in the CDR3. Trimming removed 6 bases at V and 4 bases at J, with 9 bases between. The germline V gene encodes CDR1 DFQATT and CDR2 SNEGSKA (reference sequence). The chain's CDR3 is CSAGYGYGYTF. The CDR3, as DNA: TGCAGTGCCGGGTACGGCTATGGCTACACCTTC.

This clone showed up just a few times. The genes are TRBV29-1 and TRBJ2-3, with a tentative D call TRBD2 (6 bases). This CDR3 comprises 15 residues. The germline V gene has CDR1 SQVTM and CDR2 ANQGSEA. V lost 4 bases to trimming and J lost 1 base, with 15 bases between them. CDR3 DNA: TGCAGCGTTGGGGCAAAGCGGGCCCGCACAGATACGCAGTATTTT. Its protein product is CSVGAKRARTDTQYF.

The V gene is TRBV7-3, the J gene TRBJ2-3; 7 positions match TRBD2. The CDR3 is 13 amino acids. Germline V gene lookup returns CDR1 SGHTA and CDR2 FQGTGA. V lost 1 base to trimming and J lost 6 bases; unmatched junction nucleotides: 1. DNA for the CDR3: TGTGCCAGCAGCTTAATGGGGGGGGATACGCAGTATTTT. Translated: CASSLMGGDTQYF.

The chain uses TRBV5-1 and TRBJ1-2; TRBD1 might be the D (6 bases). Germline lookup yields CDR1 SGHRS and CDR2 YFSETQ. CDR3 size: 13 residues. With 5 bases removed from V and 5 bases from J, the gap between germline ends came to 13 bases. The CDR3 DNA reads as TGCGCCAGCAGGGTGAGGGGGGGATATGGCTACACCTTC. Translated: CASRVRGGYGYTF. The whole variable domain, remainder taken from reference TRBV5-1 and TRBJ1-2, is KAGVTQTPRYLIKTRGQQVTLSCSPISGHRSVSWYQQTPGQGLQFLFEYFSETQRNKGNFPGRFSGRQFSNSRSEMNVSTLELGDSALYLCASRVRGGYGYTFGSGTRLTVV.

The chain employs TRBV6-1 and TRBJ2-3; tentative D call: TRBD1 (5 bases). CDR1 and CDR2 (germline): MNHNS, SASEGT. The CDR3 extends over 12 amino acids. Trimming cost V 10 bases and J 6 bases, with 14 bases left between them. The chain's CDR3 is CATQGLADTQYF. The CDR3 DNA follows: TGTGCCACTCAGGGCCTGGCGGATACGCAGTATTTT.

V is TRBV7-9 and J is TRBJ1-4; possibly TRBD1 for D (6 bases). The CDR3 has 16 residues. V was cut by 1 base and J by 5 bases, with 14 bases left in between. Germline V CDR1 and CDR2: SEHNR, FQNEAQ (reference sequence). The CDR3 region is CASSLGALGANEKLFF. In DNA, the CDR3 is TGTGCCAGCAGCTTAGGGGCTCTGGGGGCCAATGAAAAACTGTTTTTT.

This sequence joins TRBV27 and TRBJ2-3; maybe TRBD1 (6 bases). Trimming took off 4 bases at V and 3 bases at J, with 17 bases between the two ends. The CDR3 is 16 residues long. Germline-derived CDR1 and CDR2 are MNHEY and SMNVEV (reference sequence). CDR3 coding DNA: TGTGCCAGCAGTTCCCTGGGGGCAAGTATGACAGATACGCAGTATTTT. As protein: CASSSLGASMTDTQYF.

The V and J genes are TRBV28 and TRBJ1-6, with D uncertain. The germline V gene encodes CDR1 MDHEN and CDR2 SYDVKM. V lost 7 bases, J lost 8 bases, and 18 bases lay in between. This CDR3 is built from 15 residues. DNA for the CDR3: TGTGCCAGCACCAACATGTTTAGGAGTGATTCACCCCTCCACTTT. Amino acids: CASTNMFRSDSPLHF.

The CDR3, as DNA: TGTGCCAGCAGCTTACAGCGGGGGGGAACAGTAATTACGCAGTATTTT. This gives the protein CASSLQRGGTVITQYF. The chain combines TRBV7-9 with TRBJ2-3; TRBD2 matches at 10 bases. The CDR3 covers 16 residues. Trimming cost V 2 bases and J 8 bases; bases outside gene matches: 10. CDR1 and CDR2 from the germline V gene are SEHNR and FQNEAQ (reference sequence).

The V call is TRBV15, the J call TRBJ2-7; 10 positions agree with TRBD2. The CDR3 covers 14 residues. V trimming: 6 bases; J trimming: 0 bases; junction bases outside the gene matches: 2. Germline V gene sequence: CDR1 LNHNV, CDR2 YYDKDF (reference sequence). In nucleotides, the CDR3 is TGTGCCACCAGGGCTAGCGGGGGCTCCTACGAGCAGTACTTC. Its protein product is CATRASGGSYEQYF.

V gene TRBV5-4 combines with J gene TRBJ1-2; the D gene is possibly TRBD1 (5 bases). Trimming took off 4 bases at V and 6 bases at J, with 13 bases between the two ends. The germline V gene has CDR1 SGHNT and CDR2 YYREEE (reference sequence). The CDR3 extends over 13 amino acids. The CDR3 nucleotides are TGTGCCAGCAGCGGGGGGGGAGGGCATGGCTACACCTTC. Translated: CASSGGGGHGYTF.

Here the CDR3 DNA reads TGTGCCAGCCGCCGACTTACAAACTATGGCTACACCTTC. Protein: CASRRLTNYGYTF. The chain carries TRBV27 and TRBJ1-2; D is unresolved. The CDR3 is 13 residues long. V dropped 8 bases and J dropped 2 bases, with 12 bases sitting between them. The germline V gene has CDR1 MNHEY and CDR2 SMNVEV (reference sequence).

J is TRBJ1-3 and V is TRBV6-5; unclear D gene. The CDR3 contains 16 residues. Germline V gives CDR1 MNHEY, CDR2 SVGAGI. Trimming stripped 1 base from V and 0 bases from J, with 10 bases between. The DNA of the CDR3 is TGTGCCAGCAGTTACTTCCCGCGGGGCTCTGGAAACACCATATATTTT. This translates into CASSYFPRGSGNTIYF.

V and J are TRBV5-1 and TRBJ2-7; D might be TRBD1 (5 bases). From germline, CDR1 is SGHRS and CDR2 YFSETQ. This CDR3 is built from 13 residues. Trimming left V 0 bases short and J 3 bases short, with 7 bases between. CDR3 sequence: CASSLVQGYEQYF. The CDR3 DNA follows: TGCGCCAGCAGCTTGGTCCAGGGCTACGAGCAGTACTTC.

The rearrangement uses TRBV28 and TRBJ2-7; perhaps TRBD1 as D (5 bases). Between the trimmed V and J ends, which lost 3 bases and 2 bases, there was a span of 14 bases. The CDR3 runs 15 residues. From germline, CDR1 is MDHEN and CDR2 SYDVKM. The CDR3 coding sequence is TGTGCCAGCAGTTTCCTGACTTTACAGGCCTACGAGCAGTACTTC. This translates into CASSFLTLQAYEQYF.

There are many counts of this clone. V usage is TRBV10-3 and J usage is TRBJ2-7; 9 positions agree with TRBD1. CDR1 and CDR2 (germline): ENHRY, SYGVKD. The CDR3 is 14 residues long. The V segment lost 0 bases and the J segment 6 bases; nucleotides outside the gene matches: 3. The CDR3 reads CAISESQDRGEQYF. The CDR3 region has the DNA TGTGCCATCAGTGAGTCGCAGGACAGGGGCGAGCAGTACTTC.

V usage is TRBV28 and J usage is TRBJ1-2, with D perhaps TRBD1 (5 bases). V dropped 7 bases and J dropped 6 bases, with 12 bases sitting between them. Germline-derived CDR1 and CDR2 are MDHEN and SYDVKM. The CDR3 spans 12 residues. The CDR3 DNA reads TGTGCCAGCAACTGGGGGGTAAATGGCTACACCTTC. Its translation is CASNWGVNGYTF.